These 25 T cell receptor beta chains share one sample of origin, sequenced in a study of CD8+ T cells in alopecia areata. Investigators isolated RNA and reverse transcribed it into cDNA to act as the sequencing template. Sequencing was performed with immunoSEQ multiplex PCR; in TCRdb, only in-frame clones are kept and a portion is missing. The sample includes over 200,000 clones, 57% of them seen just once. The source material was CD4+ T cells sorted from blood, sampled at week 0. All receptors come from a human donor with alopecia areata.

This clone was counted ten times or more. The chain combines TRBV5-1 with TRBJ1-5, with D unresolved. Trimming took 7 bases from V and 4 from J, leaving 9 bases between them. The CDR3 is 12 amino acids. Germline CDR1 is SGHRS and CDR2 is YFSETQ. The CDR3 nucleotides read TGCGCCAGCTTATACCGGAATCAGCCCCAGCATTTT. Its translation is CASLYRNQPQHF.

This sequence joins TRBV29-1 and TRBJ2-6; TRBD1 might be the D (6 bases). The CDR3 runs 14 residues. Looked up from germline, CDR1 is SQVTM and CDR2 is ANQGSEA. Trimming stripped 6 bases from V and 3 bases from J, with 12 bases between. Here the CDR3 DNA reads TGCAGCGTCGCACAGGGTAGTGGGGCCAACGTCCTGACTTTC. The encoded protein is CSVAQGSGANVLTF.

J is TRBJ2-1 and V is TRBV12-5, with D possibly TRBD1 on 5 matching bases. The CDR3 contains 17 residues. Germline assignment: CDR1 LGHNT and CDR2 FRNRAP. Trimming shortened V by 0 bases and J by 8 bases, and 20 bases separated the two germline ends. Here the CDR3 reads CASGLVPSGRQADEQFF. In DNA form, the CDR3 reads TGTGCTAGTGGTTTGGTACCCTCAGGGCGTCAGGCTGATGAGCAGTTCTTC.

The V call is TRBV5-6, the J call TRBJ1-2, with 8 bases aligning to TRBD1. V dropped 4 bases and J dropped 4; count of bases not matched to a gene: 12. The CDR3 is made up of 16 amino acids. Germline CDR1 and CDR2: SGHDT and YYEEEE. This CDR3 is CASSRDRNPRRYGYTF. CDR3 bases: TGTGCCAGCAGCCGGGACAGGAACCCACGACGCTATGGCTACACCTTC.

The chain has TRBV29-1 and TRBJ2-3; TRBD1 is a possible D gene (5 bases). Germline V gives CDR1 SQVTM, CDR2 ANQGSEA. This CDR3 is built from 13 residues. Trimming removed 2 bases from V and 5 bases from J, with 11 bases in between. CDR3 nucleotides: TGCAGCGTTGAATGGGGCGCGGTAGATACGCAGTATTTT. The encoded protein is CSVEWGAVDTQYF.

The CDR3 region is CAGSNGWDGYGYTF. The CDR3 DNA follows: TGTGCCGGGTCGAACGGATGGGACGGCTATGGCTACACCTTC. The V call is TRBV19, the J call TRBJ1-2; D possibly corresponds to TRBD1 (5 bases). CDR1 is LNHDA, CDR2 SQIVND, per germline (reference sequence). V lost 11 bases to trimming and J lost 4 bases, with 20 bases between them. This CDR3 spans 14 amino acids.

This chain joins TRBV29-1 and TRBJ2-1; possibly TRBD1 for D (6 bases). This CDR3 spans 12 amino acids. Trimming left V 7 bases short and J 2 bases short, with 9 bases between. Germline V CDR1 and CDR2: SQVTM, ANQGSEA. The CDR3 DNA follows: TGCAGCGGGGGGCAGACCTACAATGAGCAGTTCTTC. It translates to CSGGQTYNEQFF.

The chain recombines TRBV5-1 with TRBJ2-1, with 10 bases matching TRBD2. The CDR3 length is 15 residues. CDR1 SGHRS and CDR2 YFSETQ come from the germline V gene. Unmatched junction bases numbered 6, after V lost 6 bases and J lost 3 bases. The CDR3 is CASTLTSGDYNEQFF. The DNA for the CDR3 is TGCGCCAGCACCCTAACTAGCGGGGACTACAATGAGCAGTTCTTC.

The table lists this clone with a few counts. V and J are TRBV29-1 and TRBJ1-5; 9 bases map to TRBD1. The CDR3 is 14 amino acids. The germline V gene has CDR1 SQVTM and CDR2 ANQGSEA. V lost 4 bases and J lost 7; bases outside the gene matches: 8. The CDR3 coding sequence is TGCAGCGTTGCACGCGGGACAGGGAACCAGCCCCAGCATTTT. This encodes CSVARGTGNQPQHF.

The V call is TRBV30, the J call TRBJ2-5; D gene ambiguous. CDR1 GTSNPN and CDR2 SVGIG come from the germline V gene (reference sequence). The CDR3 runs to 14 residues. With 0 bases removed from V and 2 bases from J, the gap between germline ends came to 10 bases. Written as DNA, the CDR3 is TGTGCCTGGAGTGTGGTGGGTAGACAAGAGACCCAGTACTTC. Translation: CAWSVVGRQETQYF.

This chain uses TRBV2 with TRBJ1-1, with 8 bases matching TRBD1. CDR1 and CDR2 from the germline V gene are SNHLY and FYNNEI. Trimming took 9 bases from V and 5 from J; bases not matched to a gene: 8. This CDR3 contains 13 residues. The chain's CDR3 is CARTQGALTEAFF. The DNA for the CDR3 is TGTGCCAGGACGCAGGGGGCTTTGACTGAAGCTTTCTTT.

The rearrangement uses TRBV30 and TRBJ1-5; D not certain. Trimming pared 5 bases from V and 0 bases from J, leaving 14 bases between. CDR3 length: 15 residues. The germline CDR1 and CDR2 sequences are GTSNPN and SVGIG (reference sequence). This CDR3 reads CAWVPAGYSNQPQHF. Written as DNA, the CDR3 is TGTGCCTGGGTCCCAGCGGGGTATAGCAATCAGCCCCAGCATTTT. The whole variable domain, remainder taken from reference TRBV30 and TRBJ1-5, is SQTIHQWPATLVQPVGSPLSLECTVEGTSNPNLYWYRQAAGRGLQLLFYSVGIGQISSEVPQNLSASRPQDRQFILSSKKLLLSDSGFYLCAWVPAGYSNQPQHFGDGTRLSIL.

The chain uses TRBV2 and TRBJ2-1; 12 bases agree with TRBD2. Germline-derived CDR1 and CDR2 are SNHLY and FYNNEI. The CDR3 runs to 15 residues. The J segment lost 9 bases and the V segment lost 6 bases, leaving 9 bases of the junction unmatched. The CDR3 nucleotides are TGTGCCAGCAGGACCCTAGCGGGAGGGGCCGGTGAGCAGTTCTTC. Translating gives CASRTLAGGAGEQFF.

This clone was seen a handful of times. V usage is TRBV6-6 and J usage is TRBJ2-5; D is ambiguous. This CDR3 region has 13 residues. The ends were cut back, 2 bases at V and 3 bases at J, with 7 bases in the middle. Looked up from germline, CDR1 is MNHNY and CDR2 is SVGAGI (reference sequence). CDR3 protein: CASSYRVEETQYF. CDR3 bases: TGTGCCAGCAGTTACCGGGTCGAAGAGACCCAGTACTTC.

The table lists this clone with a count of one. This chain uses TRBV30 with TRBJ1-3, with D tentatively TRBD1 (5 bases). Germline-derived CDR1 and CDR2 are GTSNPN and SVGIG (reference sequence). V gave up 2 bases and J gave up 0 bases, with 20 bases separating them. This CDR3 is 18 amino acids long. CDR3 in amino acids: CAWSRVRTTNLSGNTIYF. CDR3 DNA sequence: TGTGCCTGGAGTAGGGTGAGGACAACCAACCTCTCTGGAAACACCATATATTTT.

The chain uses TRBV30 and TRBJ2-3; D remains ambiguous. Germline values: CDR1 GTSNPN, CDR2 SVGIG (reference sequence). Trimming left V 5 bases short and J 0 bases short, with 6 bases between. This CDR3 spans 12 amino acids. CDR3 loop: CAWLTSTDTQYF. CDR3 DNA sequence: TGTGCCTGGTTGACTAGCACAGATACGCAGTATTTT.

The V call is TRBV27, the J call TRBJ1-2; 11 bases line up with TRBD1. The V gene's germline CDR1 is MNHEY and CDR2 SMNVEV (reference sequence). Trimming at V came to 8 bases and at J to 0 bases, leaving 5 bases not matched to a gene. This CDR3 contains 15 residues. The CDR3 is CASRDRGTANYGYTF. The CDR3 DNA sequence: TGTGCCAGCCGGGACAGGGGGACAGCTAACTATGGCTACACCTTC.

The gene calls are TRBV5-6 and TRBJ1-5, with a tentative D call TRBD1 (6 bases). CDR3 length equals 14 residues. The V gene lost 0 bases and the J gene lost 7 bases, with 11 bases spanning the gap. The germline V gene has CDR1 SGHDT and CDR2 YYEEEE. CDR3 in DNA: TGTGCCAGCAGCTTGGCAGGGGACGGCCAGCCCCAGCATTTT. It specifies CASSLAGDGQPQHF. Complete variable domain (other parts from reference TRBV5-6 and TRBJ1-5): DAGVTQSPTHLIKTRGQQVTLRCSPKSGHDTVSWYQQALGQGPQFIFQYYEEEERQRGNFPDRFSGHQFPNYSSELNVNALLLGDSALYLCASSLAGDGQPQHFGDGTRLSIL.

This clone was detected a few times. This chain links TRBV7-9 with TRBJ1-2; 12 nucleotides line up with TRBD1. The CDR3 is 18 residues long. The V segment lost 5 bases and the J segment 4 bases; nucleotides outside the gene matches: 14. Looked up from germline, CDR1 is SEHNR and CDR2 is FQNEAQ (reference sequence). The CDR3: CASSQPSGQGASLYGYTF. As DNA, the CDR3 is TGTGCCAGCAGCCAACCATCGGGACAGGGGGCTTCCCTCTATGGCTACACCTTC.

The V gene is TRBV5-1, the J gene TRBJ1-2; 7 positions agree with TRBD1. Germline V lookup: CDR1 SGHRS, CDR2 YFSETQ. The CDR3 spans 12 residues. J lost 4 bases, V lost 3 bases, and 0 bases had no gene match. The CDR3 spells CASSWDSYGYTF. The CDR3 coding sequence is TGCGCCAGCAGCTGGGACAGCTATGGCTACACCTTC.

This rearrangement joins TRBV30 to TRBJ1-4; D is uncertain. Germline CDR1 is GTSNPN and CDR2 is SVGIG (reference sequence). The CDR3 extends over 15 amino acids. The V and J ends lost 2 bases and 8 bases respectively, with 18 bases between them. The CDR3 spells CAWSLGGVGGEKLFF. In DNA form, the CDR3 reads TGTGCCTGGAGTCTAGGAGGTGTCGGTGGGGAAAAACTGTTTTTT.

The chain carries TRBV30 and TRBJ2-2, with D unclear. The CDR3 covers 10 residues. Germline lookup yields CDR1 GTSNPN and CDR2 SVGIG (reference sequence). V dropped 2 bases and J dropped 5 bases, with 0 bases sitting between them. The CDR3 DNA reads as TGTGCCTGGAGTACCGGGGAGCTGTTTTTT. Translated, it gives CAWSTGELFF. The whole variable domain, filled in from reference TRBV30 and TRBJ2-2, reads SQTIHQWPATLVQPVGSPLSLECTVEGTSNPNLYWYRQAAGRGLQLLFYSVGIGQISSEVPQNLSASRPQDRQFILSSKKLLLSDSGFYLCAWSTGELFFGEGSRLTVL.

This chain joins TRBV6-5 and TRBJ2-1; D may be TRBD1 (7 bases). Germline V gives CDR1 MNHEY, CDR2 SVGAGI. The V gene lost 7 bases and the J gene lost 8 bases, with 9 bases spanning the gap. The CDR3 covers 11 residues. CDR3 nucleotides: TGTGCCAGCATCAGGGGGGATGAGCAGTTCTTC. Its protein product is CASIRGDEQFF.

V and J are TRBV4-1 and TRBJ2-7; the match to TRBD2 covers 13 bases. CDR1 and CDR2 (germline): MGHRA, YSYEKL. This CDR3 region has 17 residues. After removal of 4 bases from V and 2 bases from J, the junction contained 8 bases not matched to a gene. The chain's CDR3 is CASSPGVLAGGTYEQYF. The CDR3 DNA reads as TGCGCCAGCAGCCCTGGTGTACTAGCGGGAGGGACCTACGAGCAGTACTTC.

This clone has a handful of counts. The V gene is TRBV5-6, the J gene TRBJ2-7; D is unclear. There are 11 residues in the CDR3. From germline, CDR1 is SGHDT and CDR2 YYEEEE. The ends were cut back, 2 bases at V and 10 bases at J, with 10 bases in the middle. The CDR3 DNA is TGTGCCAGCAGCTTTGCTGGTTATCAGTACTTC. Translated, it gives CASSFAGYQYF.